This T cell receptor (beta chain) was documented in a study of shared clonotypes between healthy human individuals (dated by TCRdb to about 2020). In the study overall: The cohort comprised a couple of women and three men aged 18 to 49 years. For each donor, three plates each were used for CD4 naive and CD4 memory, two plates were used for CD8 naive, and one plate was used for CD8 memory. To estimate repertoire size and how much clonotypes are shared between individuals, the study performed deep sequencing of blood TCR repertoires from roughly five healthy adults. Libraries were prepared and TCR repertoires were sequenced by different laboratories using diverse techniques, in order to increase sequencing depth and limit assay-specific biases. Leukapheresis yielded between about 0.85 and 9 billion PBMCs per donor. Broad study findings and their caveats: Naive subsets generally had larger estimated clonotype richness than memory subsets. The small number of donors limited the genetic and exposure-history diversity represented. Pairwise subsampling indicated that sequencing depth was expected to affect the degree of clonotype sharing among donors. Clonotypes shared by all four sorted-subset donors showed higher generation probabilities than non-shared clonotypes. Even with the large sequencing depth, rarefaction of the sorted-subset datasets indicated that sequencing was incomplete. Sharing across several donors was observed for approximately 5% of naive CD4, over 3% of naive CD8, 2.3% of memory CD4, and roughly 0.4% of memory CD8 clonotypes. Only blood was sampled, and tissue TCR repertoires likely differ from those in blood.

Based on the germline V gene, the CDR1 and CDR2 sequences are SGHNT and YENEEA. Counted from cysteine to phenylalanine, this CDR3 has 17 amino acids. Of all the DNA, just the CDR3 is kept, 51 bases in frame from base 1. To note about this clone: Its antigen is unknown. Relative to the germline gene, one junction end is altered; a read error may explain this. Other DNA variants within this sample encode the same CDR3.

The donors were healthy, HIV-negative adults with no recently reported acute infections or vaccinations. Only Caucasian adults living in Nashville, Tennessee, USA were represented among the donors. CD4+ T cells were enriched through magnetic negative selection, after which naive cells were positively selected on CD45RA and the remaining negative fraction served as the memory subset. Blood was obtained by leukapheresis, after which PBMCs were separated by Ficoll-Histopaque density gradient centrifugation and cryopreserved in liquid nitrogen vapor phase. Purity and quantity of every magnetically sorted T cell population were checked by analytical flow cytometry. Genomic DNA was isolated from each sorted fraction and quantified by UV absorbance on a Nanodrop 2000c. Using the deep immunoSEQ assay, TCR CDR3 regions were amplified from genomic DNA by multiplex PCR. For each cell subset, the extracted genomic DNA was distributed evenly across all wells of several immunoSEQ 96-well plates, and each plate served as one replicate. For sorted subsets, each replicate PCR was loaded with 200 ng genomic DNA, equivalent to 30,000 or so T cell genomes. Purified libraries were quantified with a Qubit 3.0 fluorometer, sized on a Bioanalyzer 2100, and re-quantified with the KAPA Library Quantification kit. Every immunoSEQ 96-well plate was sequenced on a dedicated single-read 150-cycle Illumina NextSeq 550 flow cell. The original methods were these. Because only junctional sequences without quality scores were contained in the immunoSEQ output, filtering matching that applied to full-length reads could not be performed. To assign V/J genes and CDR3, sequences were annotated against IMGT germline references using PyIR, a Python wrapper for IgBLAST v1.9. Reads were removed for weak V/J assignments (E-value above 1e-6), missing CDR3, stop codons, out-of-frame junctions, or ambiguous translated residues. V3J clonotypes were defined as sequences sharing an identical inferred V gene, J gene, and CDR3 amino acid sequence. Percentage overlap between repertoires was calculated by dividing the number of shared unique clonotypes by the size of the smaller repertoire. Three approaches were used to assess repertoire richness: RTK rarefaction, the Chao1 estimator, and Recon v2.1 estimates of unobserved clonotypes. For all TCRbeta clonotypes obtained by the gDNA method from a few donors, generation probabilities were computed with OLGA. TCRdb took over this immuneACCESS table, retaining in-frame rearrangements with V and J assigned. Such tables are incomplete; in checked studies, under half of the missing clones stem from an unresolved V gene, and the remainder is unexplained. The V and J calls and clone size were taken over from that table, and D and trimming were inferred from the DNA. This sample is represented by some 1.1 million clones; roughly 80% of them were singletons. Approximately 0.95% of the sample rests with the top ten.

The sample consisted of memory CD4+ T cells from PBMCs. The cell subset or site label, as the study defines it: CD45RA-negative fraction. In this chain, TRBV11-3 is recombined with TRBJ2-1; 7 junctional bases match TRBD1. The source of this sequence is a man aged 18 to 29 in good health. Some clones in this sample may be carry-over from other donors' samples. The DNA is TGTGCCAGCAGCCTAGAGGGCGCAGGGGGCTCCTACAATGAGCAGTTCTTC. Its translation reads: CASSLEGAGGSYNEQFF.